The 20 T cell receptor beta chains below were found in one sample sequenced in a study of blood T cell repertoires in COVID-19. Clones were sequenced by immunoSEQ multiplex PCR, and TCRdb holds only the in-frame ones, with some missing. The sample carries about 61,000 clones, 91% recorded once. The sample comprised peripheral blood. These receptors were obtained from a human donor in a cohort sampled during active COVID-19.

The genes are TRBV7-9 and TRBJ2-1; 11 bases are a match to TRBD2. V was pared by 4 bases and J by 6 bases, with 5 bases of the junction left unmatched. The CDR3 is made up of 15 amino acids. Germline lookup yields CDR1 SEHNR and CDR2 FQNEAQ (reference sequence). In DNA, the CDR3 is TGTGCCAGCAGCTCCGGACTAGCGGGCCTCAATGAGCAGTTCTTC. Translating it yields CASSSGLAGLNEQFF.

The chain links TRBV9 to TRBJ2-2, with 10 bases aligning to TRBD2. The CDR3 has 17 amino acids. Germline V lookup: CDR1 SGDLS, CDR2 YYNGEE. The V segment lost 2 bases and the J segment 0 bases; nucleotides outside the gene matches: 4. CDR3 nucleotides: TGTGCCAGCAGCGTCGGACTAGCGGCTGCGAACACCGGGGAGCTGTTTTTT. Protein sequence: CASSVGLAAANTGELFF.

The genes are TRBV27 and TRBJ2-1; 8 bases map to TRBD2. Germline assignment: CDR1 MNHEY and CDR2 SMNVEV (reference sequence). After removal of 6 bases from V and 7 bases from J, the junction contained 11 bases not matched to a gene. CDR3 length: 15 amino acids. CDR3 residues: CASRRGGPGYNEQFF. The CDR3 bases are TGTGCCAGCAGACGCGGGGGGCCGGGGTATAATGAGCAGTTCTTC.

This chain connects TRBV2 to TRBJ1-1; TRBD1 might be the D (6 bases). Germline CDR1 reads SNHLY; CDR2 reads FYNNEI. The CDR3 extends over 12 amino acids. Trimming stripped 7 bases from V and 3 bases from J, with 9 bases between. DNA of the CDR3: TGTGCCAGCACCGGACAGTACACTGAAGCTTTCTTT. Protein product: CASTGQYTEAFF. The full variable domain, completed using reference TRBV2 and TRBJ1-1, is EPEVTQTPSHQVTQMGQEVILRCVPISNHLYFYWYRQILGQKVEFLVSFYNNEISEKSEIFDDQFSVERPDGSNFTLKIRSTKLEDSAMYFCASTGQYTEAFFGQGTRLTVV.

The V and J genes are TRBV10-1 and TRBJ2-7, with D possibly TRBD1 on 5 matching bases. The germline V gene encodes CDR1 WNHNN and CDR2 SYGVQD (reference sequence). The length of the CDR3 is 20 residues. V dropped 2 bases and J dropped 9 bases, with 35 bases sitting between them. The CDR3 loop reads CASSEPFFNPTGSRTRPQYF. In nucleotides, the CDR3 is TGCGCCAGCAGTGAGCCTTTTTTTAACCCTACAGGATCCCGAACAAGGCCGCAGTACTTC.

The chain employs TRBV19 and TRBJ2-7, with TRBD2 as a possible D gene (5 bases). Trimming took 6 bases from V and 1 from J, leaving 10 bases between them. The CDR3 extends over 13 amino acids. CDR1 is LNHDA, CDR2 SQIVND, per germline (reference sequence). The CDR3 here is CASRARDSYEQYF. As DNA, the CDR3 is TGTGCCAGTAGAGCTCGGGATTCCTACGAGCAGTACTTC.

The V gene is TRBV3-1 (or the pseudogene TRBV3-2), the J gene TRBJ2-3; 10 nucleotides match TRBD2. The CDR3 is made up of 16 amino acids. Per germline, CDR1 LGHDT and CDR2 YNNKEL (reference sequence). With V trimmed by 4 bases and J by 5 bases, 9 bases remained unmatched. The CDR3 DNA sequence: TGTGCCAGCAGCCGGCGAGCGGGAGGGGCGGGAGATACGCAGTATTTT. This gives the protein CASSRRAGGAGDTQYF.

J is TRBJ2-1 and V is TRBV2, with TRBD2 as a possible D gene (6 bases). CDR1 and CDR2 (germline): SNHLY, FYNNEI. Between the trimmed V and J ends, which lost 7 bases and 4 bases, there was a span of 23 bases. This CDR3 is built from 17 residues. The CDR3 nucleotides read TGTGCCAGCATAAGGGAAGGTGGGCTAGCGACTTACAATGAGCAGTTCTTC. Protein sequence: CASIREGGLATYNEQFF.

CDR3 bases: TGTGCCAGCAGTTGGGACAGTAATGAAAAACTGTTTTTT. Translating gives CASSWDSNEKLFF. The chain joins TRBV6-2 or TRBV6-3 to TRBJ1-4; 7 bases match TRBD1. This CDR3 comprises 13 residues. V was clipped by 4 bases and J by 4 bases; unmatched bases: 0. CDR1 and CDR2 from the germline V gene are MNHEY and SVGEGT.

Of note for this clone: The same CDR3 arises from other DNA sequences in this sample as well. The chain uses TRBV4-3 and TRBJ1-1; D gene uncertain. The CDR3 is made up of 14 amino acids. CDR1 is LGHNA, CDR2 YSLEER, per germline. Trimming removed 0 bases at V and 1 base at J, with 6 bases between. DNA of the CDR3: TGCGCCAGCAGCCAAGATCTACCGAACACTGAAGCTTTCTTT. It codes for CASSQDLPNTEAFF.

The chain links TRBV9 to TRBJ2-7, with D possibly being TRBD1 (6 bases). Per the germline V gene, CDR1 is SGDLS and CDR2 is YYNGEE. V lost 0 bases and J lost 4, with 11 bases in between. This CDR3 is built from 14 residues. CDR3 residues: CASSVGGQNYEQYF. Here the CDR3 DNA reads TGTGCCAGCAGCGTAGGGGGGCAGAATTACGAGCAGTACTTC. Drawing the rest from reference TRBV9 and TRBJ2-7, the complete variable domain is DSGVTQTPKHLITATGQRVTLRCSPRSGDLSVYWYQQSLDQGLQFLIQYYNGEERAKGNILERFSAQQFPDLHSELNLSSLELGDSALYFCASSVGGQNYEQYFGPGTRLTVT.

The chain has TRBV19 and TRBJ2-2; TRBD2 matches at 7 bases. The CDR3 sequence is 15 residues long. Losses at the gene ends were 3 bases for V and 7 bases for J; bases not matched to a gene: 8. Looked up from germline, CDR1 is LNHDA and CDR2 is SQIVND (reference sequence). The CDR3 sequence: CASSIGGIGVGELFF. The CDR3 DNA follows: TGTGCCAGTAGTATCGGGGGGATTGGGGTCGGGGAGCTGTTTTTT.

The chain combines TRBV5-1 with TRBJ2-7; 7 positions match TRBD1. V lost 4 bases and J lost 2; bases outside the gene matches: 9. Germline V gene sequence: CDR1 SGHRS, CDR2 YFSETQ. The CDR3 length is 15 residues. CDR3 sequence: CASSRATGLPYEQYF. The CDR3 nucleotides are TGCGCCAGCAGCCGCGCGACAGGGCTTCCCTACGAGCAGTACTTC.

The chain joins TRBV28 to TRBJ2-1, with 8 bases lining up with TRBD2. The ends lost 2 bases at V and 4 bases at J; junction bases unmatched: 4. The CDR3 spans 15 residues. Germline V CDR1 and CDR2: MDHEN, SYDVKM. The CDR3 region is CASSLPGRGYNEQFF. The DNA for the CDR3 is TGTGCCAGCAGTTTACCCGGGAGGGGGTACAATGAGCAGTTCTTC.

The chain combines TRBV6-2 or TRBV6-3 with TRBJ2-5; 7 positions match TRBD1. From germline, CDR1 is MNHEY and CDR2 SVGEGT. J lost 1 base, V lost 2 bases, and 7 bases had no gene match. The CDR3 sequence is 16 residues long. CDR3: CASSYGPGQSQETQYF. Here the CDR3 DNA reads TGTGCCAGCAGTTACGGACCGGGACAGAGCCAAGAGACCCAGTACTTC.

The V call is TRBV4-1, the J call TRBJ2-3; 10 bases line up with TRBD1. The germline V gene has CDR1 MGHRA and CDR2 YSYEKL. This CDR3 is 19 amino acids long. V shed 3 bases, J shed 0 bases, and the junction held 12 bases outside the gene matches. CDR3 nucleotides: TGCGCCAGCAGCCAGAGGATCGGACAGGGGGTTTCCAGCACAGATACGCAGTATTTT. Translation: CASSQRIGQGVSSTDTQYF.

The rearrangement links TRBV27 to TRBJ2-2, with TRBD2 identical over 8 bases. The CDR3 contains 15 residues. Germline values: CDR1 MNHEY, CDR2 SMNVEV (reference sequence). With V trimmed by 5 bases and J by 6 bases, 8 bases remained unmatched. In DNA, the CDR3 is TGTGCCAGCAGTCCGGAAGCGGGAGAGGCCGGGGAGCTGTTTTTT. Amino acids: CASSPEAGEAGELFF.

V usage is TRBV7-8 and J usage is TRBJ1-1; TRBD1 aligns across 9 bases. The CDR3 has 15 amino acids. Unmatched junction bases numbered 4, after V lost 5 bases and J lost 0 bases. Germline assignment: CDR1 SGHVS and CDR2 FQNEAQ. Here the CDR3 reads CASSVQGALNTEAFF. Here the CDR3 DNA reads TGTGCCAGCAGCGTACAGGGGGCCCTGAACACTGAAGCTTTCTTT.

The count of this clone is one. V usage is TRBV6-4 and J usage is TRBJ2-3, with 11 bases aligning to TRBD2. The germline V gene encodes CDR1 MRHNA and CDR2 SNTAGT. The CDR3 has 15 residues. V trimming: 4 bases; J trimming: 5 bases; junction bases outside the gene matches: 5. This chain's CDR3 is CASSALAGGKDTQYF. CDR3 bases: TGTGCCAGCAGTGCGTTAGCGGGAGGGAAAGATACGCAGTATTTT.

This clone was seen just once. The V and J genes are TRBV19 and TRBJ2-1; the D gene is possibly TRBD1 (5 bases). CDR1 LNHDA and CDR2 SQIVND come from the germline V gene (reference sequence). Trimming left V 5 bases short and J 8 bases short, with 13 bases between. The CDR3 consists of 13 residues. DNA of the CDR3: TGTGCCAGTAGTGCTCAGGGAAGCTATGAGCAGTTCTTC. It encodes CASSAQGSYEQFF.